The rows below give T cell receptor beta chains drawn from one sample of a study of T cell responses to AZD1222 COVID-19 vaccine. Measured with immunoSEQ multiplex PCR; TCRdb has only the in-frame clones, and not every one. The sample lists about 180,000 clones, 85% to 90% occurring once. The sequences come from peripheral blood, collected on day 0 of AZD1222 vaccination. The receptors were sampled from an adult in good health. Both conserved end residues are part of each CDR3. D genes are given only for firm matches. Clone size, where shown, is once, few, many, or a class for clones that have expanded.

>TRBV7-2|NA|NA|TRBJ1-5
TGTGCCAGCAGCCCCGCGGCAGCTTATAGCAATCAGCCCCAGCATTTT
CASSPAAAYSNQPQHF
>TRBV6-6|NA|NA|TRBJ2-3
TGTGCCAGCAGTTACTCTCAGGGATGGAGCACAGATACGCAGTATTTT
CASSYSQGWSTDTQYF
>TRBV11-2|NA|NA|TRBJ1-1
TGTGCCAGCAGCTATAGGGGGAACACTGAAGCTTTCTTT
CASSYRGNTEAFF
>TRBV28|NA|NA|TRBJ2-7
TGTGCCAGCGTATTCCGACAGAGTTCTTACGAGCAGTACTTC
CASVFRQSSYEQYF
>TRBV12-3/TRBV12-4|NA|NA|TRBJ2-1
TGTGCCAGCAGCTGGACAGCGAATGAGCAGTTCTTC
CASSWTANEQFF
>TRBV19|NA|NA|TRBJ1-1
TGTGCCAGTAACTCCCCTGCAAGGGCCATGAACACTGAAGCTTTCTTT
CASNSPARAMNTEAFF
>TRBV6-5|NA|NA|TRBJ2-7
TGTGCCAGCACGTTGGGCAGGGGTTACGAGCAGTACTTC
CASTLGRGYEQYF
>TRBV2|NA|NA|TRBJ2-3
TGTGCCGCCCACCGGGCCGGCACAGATACGCAGTATTTT
CAAHRAGTDTQYF
>TRBV19|NA|once|TRBJ2-3
TGTGCCAGTACCTACTGGGCGGGGAGCACAGATACGCAGTATTTT
CASTYWAGSTDTQYF
>TRBV7-2|NA|NA|TRBJ2-1
TGTGCCAGCAGCTCCCTAAGGTTGTCGGAGCAGTTCTTC
CASSSLRLSEQFF
>TRBV28|TRBD1|NA|TRBJ1-6
TGTGCCAGCAGTTACAACAGGGGGCAGTCACCCCTCCACTTT
CASSYNRGQSPLHF
>TRBV10-2|TRBD1|NA|TRBJ2-7
TGCGCCAGCAGTGCAGGGGGATTGGTGGCCTACGAGCAGTACTTC
CASSAGGLVAYEQYF
>TRBV29-1|NA|NA|TRBJ1-2
TGCAGCGTTCTGGGGGCCCGAGGCTACACCTTC
CSVLGARGYTF
>TRBV19|TRBD2|NA|TRBJ2-1
TGTGCCAGTAGTTCAGCGGGGGGGCATAACAATGAGCAGTTCTTC
CASSSAGGHNNEQFF
>TRBV3-1/TRBV3-2|TRBD1|NA|TRBJ1-2
TGTGCCAGCAGCGGCAAGGACAGGCAGAACTATGGCTACACCTTC
CASSGKDRQNYGYTF
>TRBV11-3|NA|NA|TRBJ2-3
TGTGCCAGCAGCTTGGGGATCACAGATACGCAGTATTTT
CASSLGITDTQYF
>TRBV6-5|NA|NA|TRBJ1-4
TGTGCCAGCAGCCGAGGTGGTGAAAAACTGTTTTTT
CASSRGGEKLFF